Below are 23 T cell receptor beta chains sequenced from a single sample in a study of blood T cells in healthy people across ages. Through a sample-barcoded 5' primer and a J-beta primer mix, a second PCR was run for roughly 7 to 11 cycles. TCRdb recomputed calls from the 5' RACE reads with MiXCR, one row per CDR3 protein. The profile covers about a million distinct CDR3 sequences, with roughly 47% appearing a single time and about a fifth taken by the ten largest. Sequenced: blood. The receptor source for this set is a woman aged 55-70 years in good health.

Notes on this clonotype: At one boundary the junction diverges from the germline segment, which might be a read error. CDR3 bases: TGCAGTGCTGCACAGGGAATTCTCTACGGGCAGTACTTC. Protein product: CSAAQGILYGQYF. The gene calls are TRBV20-1 and TRBJ2-7; the D gene is possibly TRBD1 (6 bases). Germline CDR1 and CDR2: DFQATT and SNEGSKA (reference sequence). The CDR3 has 13 residues.

The chain joins TRBV3-1 to TRBJ2-1; 10 bases are a match to TRBD2. The V segment lost 4 bases and the J segment 2 bases; nucleotides outside the gene matches: 8. Germline V gene sequence: CDR1 LGHDT, CDR2 YNNKEL (reference sequence). This CDR3 region has 17 residues. The CDR3 reads CASSPVSGRAAYNEQFF. The CDR3, as DNA: TGTGCCAGCAGCCCTGTAAGCGGGAGGGCCGCCTACAATGAGCAGTTCTTC.

V usage is TRBV9 and J usage is TRBJ2-5, with D perhaps being TRBD1 or TRBD2 (5 bases each). TRBJ2-7 matches the DNA end more closely, so the J call is doubtful. Germline CDR1 SGDLS, CDR2 YYNGEE. CDR3 size: 16 residues. CDR3 amino acids: CASSVGGRWEFYEQYF. The CDR3 DNA is TGTGCCAGCAGCGTAGGGGGACGGTGGGAATTCTACGAGCAGTACTTC.

The rearrangement uses TRBV7-2 and TRBJ2-5; a possible D gene is TRBD1 (6 bases). The J call may be faulty, since TRBJ2-7 better matches the DNA end. The V gene's germline CDR1 is SGHTA and CDR2 FQGNSA. This CDR3 is 14 amino acids long. The CDR3 nucleotides are TGTGCCAGCAGCTTGGGCCGACAGGACAGCGAGCAGTACTTC. Its translation: CASSLGRQDSEQYF.

The sample holds a few counts of this clonotype. The rearrangement joins TRBV14 to TRBJ2-3; 7 bases are shared with TRBD2. Germline loops: CDR1 SGHDN, CDR2 FVKESK. The length of the CDR3 is 14 residues. V was pared by 4 bases and J by 9 bases, with 10 bases of the junction left unmatched. The CDR3 loop is CASSPSGVVFTQYF. For the CDR3, the DNA is TGTGCCAGCAGCCCCAGCGGGGTGGTTTTCACGCAGTATTTT.

The J gene is TRBJ1-5, the V gene TRBV7-2, with a tentative D call TRBD1 (6 bases). Germline V gene sequence: CDR1 SGHTA, CDR2 FQGNSA. The CDR3 loop spans 15 amino acids. Trimming removed 3 bases at V and 0 bases at J, with 9 bases between. The CDR3 region has the DNA TGTGCCAGCAGCTTCTTGGGACATAGCAATCAGCCCCAGCATTTT. It encodes CASSFLGHSNQPQHF.

There are a few counts of this clonotype. CDR3 nucleotides: TGTGCCAGCAGCACGGGACTAGCGGGAGAGTCAGAGACCCAGTACTTC. Translation gives CASSTGLAGESETQYF. J is TRBJ2-5 and V is TRBV9; 14 bases are a match to TRBD2. J was trimmed by 4 bases and V by 4 bases; bases with no gene match: 6. Germline-derived CDR1 and CDR2 are SGDLS and YYNGEE. The CDR3 is 16 amino acids. Drawing the rest from reference TRBV9 and TRBJ2-5, the complete variable domain is DSGVTQTPKHLITATGQRVTLRCSPRSGDLSVYWYQQSLDQGLQFLIQYYNGEERAKGNILERFSAQQFPDLHSELNLSSLELGDSALYFCASSTGLAGESETQYFGPGTRLLVL.

The V call is TRBV7-6, the J call TRBJ2-3; no firm D call. V lost 5 bases and J 5 bases, leaving 14 bases between the germline ends. Germline-derived CDR1 and CDR2 are SGHVS and FNYEAQ. CDR3 length: 14 residues. Here the CDR3 DNA reads TGTGCCAGCAGCCCCGGAGATTCAATAGATACGCAGTATTTT. This codes for CASSPGDSIDTQYF. Filled out from reference TRBV7-6 and TRBJ2-3, the complete variable domain reads GAGVSQSPRYKVTKRGQDVALRCDPISGHVSLYWYRQALGQGPEFLTYFNYEAQQDKSGLPNDRFSAERPEGSISTLTIQRTEQRDSAMYRCASSPGDSIDTQYFGPGTRLTVL.

This clonotype was found once. An end of the junction differs from the germline gene, which may be a read error. The chain joins TRBV3-1 to TRBJ2-3; D not resolved. CDR3 length: 15 residues. CDR1 is LGHDT, CDR2 YNNKEL, per germline (reference sequence). The CDR3 region has the DNA TGTACCAGCAGCCTAACGACGGTGTTCACAGATACGCAGTATTTT. It is translated as CTSSLTTVFTDTQYF.

This clonotype was counted once. The chain has TRBV20-1 and TRBJ2-5; D unclear. CDR1 DFQATT and CDR2 SNEGSKA come from the germline V gene (reference sequence). The CDR3 runs 16 residues. V shed 0 bases and J shed 4 bases, with 18 bases lying between them. CDR3 amino acids: CSARDPAAPLGETQYF. CDR3 in DNA: TGCAGTGCTAGAGACCCGGCAGCTCCGCTGGGAGAGACCCAGTACTTC.

The rearrangement links TRBV7-2 to TRBJ2-1, with 12 nucleotides matching TRBD2. Germline V CDR1 and CDR2: SGHTA, FQGNSA. J was trimmed by 5 bases and V by 5 bases; bases with no gene match: 7. The CDR3 runs 16 residues. The DNA of the CDR3 is TGTGCCAGCAGCGCCTGGACTAGCGGGGAGGACAATGAGCAGTTCTTC. It translates to CASSAWTSGEDNEQFF.

This clonotype was observed a single time. The junction departs from the called germline gene at one end, perhaps through a read error. The gene calls are TRBV4-1 and TRBJ2-5, with 7 bases lining up with TRBD1. The CDR3 spans 14 residues. The germline CDR1 and CDR2 sequences are MGHRA and YSYEKL. The CDR3 reads CASSHAGTAETQHF. The CDR3 DNA is TGCGCCAGCAGCCACGCCGGGACAGCAGAGACCCAGCACTTC.

J is TRBJ2-1 and V is TRBV15; 9 bases line up with TRBD2. The V gene end was trimmed by 1 base and the J gene end by 9 bases; junction bases not matched to a gene: 7. The CDR3 extends over 15 amino acids. The V gene's germline CDR1 is LNHNV and CDR2 YYDKDF (reference sequence). CDR3 amino acids: CATSRAVAGAAEQFF. The CDR3 nucleotides are TGTGCCACCAGCAGAGCGGTAGCGGGAGCGGCTGAGCAGTTCTTC. Complete variable domain (other parts from reference TRBV15 and TRBJ2-1): DAMVIQNPRYQVTQFGKPVTLSCSQTLNHNVMYWYQQKSSQAPKLLFHYYDKDFNNEADTPDNFQSRRPNTSFCFLDIRSPGLGDTAMYLCATSRAVAGAAEQFFGPGTRLTVL.

The chain recombines TRBV20-1 with TRBJ2-5, with D hard to call. The ends were cut back, 0 bases at V and 5 bases at J, with 7 bases in the middle. The CDR3 totals 12 residues. Germline V gives CDR1 DFQATT, CDR2 SNEGSKA (reference sequence). CDR3 DNA sequence: TGCAGTGCTAGAGATTCTTGGGAGACCCAGTACTTC. Protein sequence: CSARDSWETQYF.

The rearrangement joins TRBV20-1 to TRBJ2-7; the match to TRBD2 covers 11 bases. This CDR3 region has 16 residues. The V gene's germline CDR1 is DFQATT and CDR2 SNEGSKA (reference sequence). With 0 bases clipped from V and 2 bases from J, the junction kept 6 bases outside the gene matches. The CDR3 DNA reads as TGCAGTGCTAGAGATGGAGGGACTAGCGGAACCTACGAGCAGTACTTC. This sequence encodes CSARDGGTSGTYEQYF.

This clonotype has only a few counts. The chain recombines TRBV3-1 with TRBJ2-5, with D maybe TRBD2 (5 bases). The end of the DNA is better explained by TRBJ2-7, so the J call may be wrong. Germline assignment: CDR1 LGHDT and CDR2 YNNKEL (reference sequence). This CDR3 region has 14 residues. This CDR3 is CASSQDRGGREQYF. For the CDR3, the DNA is TGTGCCAGCAGCCAAGATCGGGGTGGGCGCGAGCAGTACTTC.

The V gene is TRBV29-1, the J gene TRBJ2-2; D unclear. This CDR3 contains 14 residues. The V gene lost 4 bases and the J gene lost 2 bases, with 11 bases spanning the gap. Per germline, CDR1 SQVTM and CDR2 ANQGSEA. DNA for the CDR3: TGCAGCGTTGGATTCTACTTCAACACCGGGGAGCTGTTTTTT. It is translated as CSVGFYFNTGELFF.

The chain is built from TRBV10-2 and TRBJ2-3, with D hard to call. This CDR3 has 15 residues. Per germline, CDR1 WSHSY and CDR2 SAAADI. Trimming removed 2 bases from V and 0 bases from J, with 9 bases in between. Here the CDR3 reads CASSEEETSTDTQYF. Written as DNA, the CDR3 is TGCGCCAGCAGTGAGGAGGAAACTAGCACAGATACGCAGTATTTT.

This chain links TRBV30 with TRBJ2-3, with D hard to call. CDR3 size: 14 residues. Germline V lookup: CDR1 GTSNPN, CDR2 SVGIG (reference sequence). The V gene lost 2 bases and the J gene lost 0 bases, with 9 bases spanning the gap. CDR3 sequence (DNA): TGTGCCTGGAGTCTAGGGCTAAGCACAGATACGCAGTATTTT. Protein: CAWSLGLSTDTQYF.

This clonotype was detected a few times. This chain uses TRBV29-1 with TRBJ2-1; D unclear. The CDR3 spans 15 residues. V lost 2 bases and J 8 bases, leaving 19 bases between the germline ends. CDR1 is SQVTM and CDR2 is ANQGSEA in the germline V gene. CDR3 sequence (DNA): TGCAGCGTTGAAACCAGCCGAACTCCCCCCCATGAGCAGTTCTTC. Protein product: CSVETSRTPPHEQFF.

The chain is built from TRBV12-3 or TRBV12-4 and TRBJ2-6; D unresolved. Trimming shortened V by 5 bases and J by 4 bases, and 9 bases separated the two germline ends. The length of the CDR3 is 14 residues. In DNA, the CDR3 is TGTGCCAGCAGTGTGGAACCCGGGGCCAACGTCCTGACTTTC. It yields the protein CASSVEPGANVLTF.

The rearrangement joins TRBV3-1 to TRBJ2-3, with D possibly being TRBD1 (6 bases). The CDR3 runs to 14 residues. CDR1 and CDR2 from the germline V gene are LGHDT and YNNKEL (reference sequence). V was clipped by 5 bases and J by 2 bases, with 11 bases between them. This chain's CDR3 is CASSMTGYTDTQYF. The DNA for the CDR3 is TGTGCCAGCAGCATGACAGGATACACAGATACGCAGTATTTT.

V and J are TRBV19 and TRBJ2-7; 7 bases line up with TRBD1. The junction had 5 bases not matched to a gene; V was cut back by 4 bases and J by 2 bases. Per the germline V gene, CDR1 is LNHDA and CDR2 is SQIVND (reference sequence). This CDR3 region has 14 residues. CDR3 sequence (DNA): TGTGCCAGTAGTAACCACGACAGGGCCTACGAGCAGTACTTC. This codes for CASSNHDRAYEQYF. The full variable domain, with the rest looked up from reference TRBV19 and TRBJ2-7, is DGGITQSPKYLFRKEGQNVTLSCEQNLNHDAMYWYRQDPGQGLRLIYYSQIVNDFQKGDIAEGYSVSREKKESFPLTVTSAQKNPTAFYLCASSNHDRAYEQYFGPGTRLTVT.